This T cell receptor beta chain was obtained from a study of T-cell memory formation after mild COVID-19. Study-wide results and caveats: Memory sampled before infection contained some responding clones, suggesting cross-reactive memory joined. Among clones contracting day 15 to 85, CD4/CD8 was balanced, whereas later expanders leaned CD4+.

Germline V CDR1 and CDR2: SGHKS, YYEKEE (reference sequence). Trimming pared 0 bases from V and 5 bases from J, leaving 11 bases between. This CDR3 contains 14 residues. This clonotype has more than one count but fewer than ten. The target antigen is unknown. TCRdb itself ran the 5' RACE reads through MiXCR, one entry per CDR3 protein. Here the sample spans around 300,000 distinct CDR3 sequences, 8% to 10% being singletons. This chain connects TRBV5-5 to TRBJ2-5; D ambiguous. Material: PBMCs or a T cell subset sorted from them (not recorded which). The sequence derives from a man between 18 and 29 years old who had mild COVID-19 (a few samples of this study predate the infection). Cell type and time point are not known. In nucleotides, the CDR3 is TGTGCCAGCAGCTTGGAAGGTCTGCAGGAGACCCAGTACTTC. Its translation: CASSLEGLQETQYF. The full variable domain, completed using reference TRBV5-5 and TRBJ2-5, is DAGVTQSPTHLIKTRGQQVTLRCSPISGHKSVSWYQQVLGQGPQFIFQYYEKEERGRGNFPDRFSARQFPNYSSELNVNALLLGDSALYLCASSLEGLQETQYFGPGTRLLVL.